The rows below give T cell receptor beta chains drawn from one sample of a study of T cell changes during pregnancy in multiple sclerosis. Assay: immunoSEQ multiplex PCR; the TCRdb copy retains only in-frame clones and omits some. The sample includes about 79,000 clones, roughly 93% of them seen just once. Specimen: peripheral blood, collected in the second trimester of pregnancy. Every receptor here comes from a female donor in good health, enrolled as a control in a pregnancy study. Each CDR3 is given with its conserved first and last residue. A D gene is named only where the DNA matches it firmly. The size entry is marked missing in some rows and otherwise reads once, few, many or a size class.

V gene	J gene	clone size	D gene	CDR3 protein	CDR3 DNA
TRBV2	TRBJ2-7	.	TRBD1	CASSYGTGPVYEQYF	TGTGCCAGCAGCTACGGGACAGGGCCAGTCTACGAGCAGTACTTC
TRBV30	TRBJ2-5	.	TRBD1	CAWSAGTGFRETQYF	TGTGCCTGGAGCGCAGGGACAGGGTTTAGGGAGACCCAGTACTTC
TRBV27	TRBJ2-2	.	.	CASSLGRGTGELFF	TGTGCCAGCAGTTTAGGTAGGGGGACCGGGGAGCTGTTTTTT
TRBV9	TRBJ1-2	.	TRBD1	CASSANRGVDYGYTF	TGTGCCAGCAGCGCGAACAGGGGAGTAGACTATGGCTACACCTTC
TRBV15	TRBJ2-1	.	.	CATSRDPEGGRNEQFF	TGTGCCACCAGCAGAGATCCCGAGGGGGGGCGGAATGAGCAGTTCTTC
TRBV11-2	TRBJ1-1	.	TRBD1	CASRDRQGGNTEAFF	TGTGCCAGCAGGGATCGACAGGGGGGGAACACTGAAGCTTTCTTT
TRBV5-4	TRBJ2-1	once	.	CASSLAEGSNEQFF	TGTGCCAGCAGCTTGGCCGAGGGTTCCAATGAGCAGTTCTTC
TRBV18	TRBJ1-5	.	TRBD1	CASSPRTGGDQPQHF	TGTGCCAGCTCACCTCGGACAGGGGGTGATCAGCCCCAGCATTTT
TRBV27	TRBJ1-2	.	.	CASSPLRGDGYTF	TGTGCCAGCAGTCCACTTCGGGGAGATGGCTACACCTTC
TRBV10-3	TRBJ1-2	.	.	CAISEGLRRRDGYGYTF	TGTGCCATCAGTGAGGGACTTAGGCGGCGGGACGGATATGGCTACACCTTC
TRBV9	TRBJ2-1	.	TRBD1	CASSGRQGSVNEQFF	TGTGCCAGCAGCGGGAGACAGGGATCGGTCAATGAGCAGTTCTTC
TRBV6-1	TRBJ1-1	.	TRBD1	CASSEAGTGGGTEAFF	TGTGCCAGCAGTGAAGCAGGGACAGGGGGTGGCACTGAAGCTTTCTTT
TRBV21-1	TRBJ2-1	.	.	CASTPGGGHNEQFF	TGTGCCAGCACCCCCGGCGGGGGTCACAATGAGCAGTTCTTC
TRBV27	TRBJ2-3	once	TRBD1	CASSTPGQGPDTQYF	TGTGCCAGCAGCACACCGGGACAGGGGCCAGATACGCAGTATTTT
TRBV14	TRBJ2-7	.	TRBD1	CASSRTGRQYF	TGTGCCAGCAGTCGGACAGGGCGGCAGTACTTC
TRBV9	TRBJ1-4	.	TRBD1	CASSDRQGLNEKLFF	TGTGCCAGCAGCGACCGACAGGGGCTAAATGAAAAACTGTTTTTT
TRBV30	TRBJ1-5	.	.	CAWSLGLLLHQPQHF	TGTGCCTGGAGTCTGGGACTCTTGCTTCATCAGCCCCAGCATTTT
TRBV6-5	TRBJ1-1	once	.	CASSYSAGMNTEAFF	TGTGCCAGCAGTTACTCGGCAGGGATGAACACTGAAGCTTTCTTT
TRBV6-5	TRBJ1-1	.	.	CASSSQRMNTEAFF	TGTGCCAGCAGCTCACAGAGAATGAACACTGAAGCTTTCTTT
TRBV6-1	TRBJ1-5	once	TRBD1	CASRGDRGNQPQHF	TGTGCCAGCAGGGGGGACAGGGGCAATCAGCCCCAGCATTTT
TRBV4-1	TRBJ1-6	.	.	CASSRGGLSYNSPLHF	TGCGCCAGCAGCCGGGGGGGTCTCTCCTATAATTCACCCCTCCACTTT
TRBV29-1	TRBJ1-3	.	.	CSVVTGSSGNTIYF	TGCAGCGTTGTGACGGGGAGCTCTGGAAACACCATATATTTT
TRBV7-8	TRBJ2-2	.	TRBD2	CASSLDRLAGNTGELFF	TGTGCCAGCAGCTTAGACAGACTAGCGGGGAACACCGGGGAGCTGTTTTTT
TRBV11-2	TRBJ1-4	once	.	CASSQIRRNEKLFF	TGTGCCAGCAGCCAGATACGCCGAAATGAAAAACTGTTTTTT
TRBV7-2	TRBJ2-7	.	.	CASSQVGDTPYEQYF	TGTGCCAGCAGCCAGGTCGGGGACACCCCCTACGAGCAGTACTTC
TRBV7-9	TRBJ2-3	.	.	CASSRGTDTQYF	TGTGCCAGCAGCCGAGGCACAGATACGCAGTATTTT
TRBV7-2	TRBJ2-4	once	.	CASSASQGVAKNIQYF	TGTGCCAGCAGCGCCAGCCAGGGCGTAGCCAAAAACATTCAGTACTTC
TRBV19	TRBJ2-7	.	TRBD1	CASSSTGTAYEQYF	TGTGCCAGTAGTTCAACCGGGACAGCCTACGAGCAGTACTTC
TRBV7-9	TRBJ2-7	.	TRBD1	CASSPRQGNEQYF	TGTGCCAGCAGCCCAAGACAGGGGAACGAGCAGTACTTC
TRBV6-5	TRBJ2-7	.	TRBD2	CASSYPGGYPQGQYF	TGTGCCAGCAGTTACCCGGGGGGATACCCCCAGGGGCAGTACTTC
TRBV14	TRBJ2-5	.	TRBD1	CASSQDRWDRVIGGTQYF	TGTGCCAGCAGCCAAGATAGATGGGACAGGGTGATCGGTGGGACCCAGTACTTC
TRBV30	TRBJ1-5	once	.	CAWSWGSDQPQHF	TGTGCCTGGAGTTGGGGCAGTGATCAGCCCCAGCATTTT
TRBV7-9	TRBJ2-1	.	.	CASSLALADNEQFF	TGTGCCAGCAGCTTAGCGCTGGCAGACAATGAGCAGTTCTTC
TRBV7-9	TRBJ1-1	.	.	CASSLGQGGAEAFF	TGTGCCAGCAGCTTAGGTCAGGGTGGGGCTGAAGCTTTCTTT
TRBV5-4	TRBJ1-2	.	TRBD1	CASSTKVGTDYGYTF	TGTGCCAGCAGCACAAAGGTTGGGACAGACTATGGCTACACCTTC
TRBV6-5	TRBJ2-1	.	.	CASSASRSTYNEQFF	TGTGCCAGCAGTGCTAGCCGTAGTACCTACAATGAGCAGTTCTTC
TRBV4-1	TRBJ2-5	.	TRBD2	CASSQDSGGYQETQYF	TGCGCCAGCAGCCAAGATAGCGGGGGGTACCAAGAGACCCAGTACTTC
TRBV12-5	TRBJ1-1	.	TRBD1	CASRAPGQGRHTEAFF	TGTGCTAGTAGAGCCCCGGGACAGGGGAGGCACACTGAAGCTTTCTTT
TRBV10-3	TRBJ2-1	.	TRBD1	CAISRDRGMDEQFF	TGTGCCATCAGCCGGGACAGGGGGATGGATGAGCAGTTCTTC
TRBV11-3	TRBJ2-5	.	TRBD1	CASSLDGAGGETQYF	TGTGCCAGCAGCTTAGATGGCGCAGGGGGCGAGACCCAGTACTTC
TRBV6-1	TRBJ2-2	once	TRBD1	CASSEVSKLGGNLNTGELFF	TGTGCCAGCAGTGAAGTCTCAAAGTTAGGGGGCAATTTGAACACCGGGGAGCTGTTTTTT
TRBV6-5	TRBJ2-7	.	.	CASSYGTTWARQEYF	TGTGCCAGCAGTTACGGAACAACTTGGGCGAGACAGGAGTACTTC
TRBV27	TRBJ1-3	.	.	CASYGGNTIYF	TGTGCCAGCTACGGTGGAAACACCATATATTTT
TRBV19	TRBJ1-2	.	.	CASSMGSQYGYTF	TGTGCCAGTAGTATGGGCAGCCAATATGGCTACACCTTC
TRBV19	TRBJ1-1	few	TRBD1	CASSMDRGTTEAFF	TGTGCCAGTAGTATGGACAGGGGGACCACTGAAGCTTTCTTT
TRBV7-9	TRBJ1-3	.	TRBD1	CASSRRKDRGKGNTIYF	TGTGCCAGCAGCCGCAGGAAAGACAGGGGGAAAGGAAACACCATATATTTT
TRBV7-6	TRBJ2-7	.	.	CASSLSATGYEQYF	TGTGCCAGCAGCTTATCGGCGACTGGATACGAGCAGTACTTC
TRBV19	TRBJ2-6	.	TRBD2	CASSRTSSGANVLTF	TGTGCCAGTAGTCGGACTAGTTCTGGGGCCAACGTCCTGACTTTC
TRBV7-2	TRBJ1-5	.	.	CASSQREGQPQHF	TGTGCCAGCAGCCAACGTGAGGGTCAGCCCCAGCATTTT
TRBV27	TRBJ2-7	.	TRBD1	CASSSIPGTGGHEQYF	TGTGCCAGCAGTTCAATCCCCGGGACAGGCGGCCACGAGCAGTACTTC